Presented here are 28 T cell receptor beta chains from one specimen sequenced in a study of shared clonotypes between healthy human individuals (dated by TCRdb to 2020 to 2021). Receptor libraries were prepared by the immunoSEQ multiplex PCR assay. TCRdb obtained this table from immuneACCESS and retained in-frame rearrangements with V and J assigned. These tables miss some clones; where compared with another copy, unresolved V genes account for less than half of the shortfall, and the remainder is unexplained. The sample records about 2.5 million clones, around 93% of which are singletons. The top ten clonotypes cover 0.37% of the sample. Specimen: naive CD4+ T cells from PBMCs. The cell subset or site tag for this specimen amounts to: CD45RA+ positively selected. Source of these receptors: a young man in good health. Some clones in this sample may be carry-over from other donors' samples.

In this sample, this clone turned up once. The chain employs TRBV9 and TRBJ1-1; D unclear. V lost 4 bases, J lost 3 bases, and 13 bases lay in between. Looked up from germline, CDR1 is SGDLS and CDR2 is YYNGEE. The CDR3 has 14 residues. CDR3 sequence reads: CASSLLTGHTEAFF. The CDR3 nucleotides are TGTGCCAGCAGCCTACTTACCGGGCACACTGAAGCTTTCTTT.

The chain recombines TRBV28 with TRBJ2-3, with a weak D call TRBD2 (6 bases). CDR1 MDHEN and CDR2 SYDVKM come from the germline V gene. The CDR3 loop spans 15 amino acids. Trimming removed 1 base at V and 0 bases at J, with 8 bases between. This CDR3 is CASSLFSGSTDTQYF. The CDR3 coding sequence is TGTGCCAGCAGTTTATTCAGCGGGAGCACAGATACGCAGTATTTT.

The chain is built from TRBV7-7 and TRBJ2-5; 10 positions agree with TRBD1. The V and J ends lost 5 bases and 4 bases, in that order; junction bases with no gene match: 7. The CDR3 runs 15 residues. Germline V CDR1 and CDR2: SSHAT, FNYEAQ (reference sequence). The CDR3 sequence is CASSLDRGLRETQYF. The CDR3 nucleotides read TGTGCCAGCAGCCTCGACAGGGGGCTGAGAGAGACCCAGTACTTC.

This clone was picked up one time. V usage is TRBV7-2 and J usage is TRBJ2-5; no definite D call. The CDR3 sequence is 13 residues long. Between the trimmed V and J ends, which lost 5 bases and 4 bases, there was a span of 11 bases. Germline lookup yields CDR1 SGHTA and CDR2 FQGNSA. CDR3 sequence: CASSKSFLETQYF. The CDR3 DNA follows: TGTGCCAGCAGCAAGAGTTTCCTAGAGACCCAGTACTTC.

V and J are TRBV10-3 and TRBJ2-3; TRBD2 aligns across 9 bases. The V segment lost 10 bases and the J segment 4 bases; nucleotides outside the gene matches: 9. The CDR3 extends over 14 amino acids. Germline V lookup: CDR1 ENHRY, CDR2 SYGVKD. The CDR3 sequence is CATTQAGGPDTQYF. The CDR3 nucleotides are TGTGCCACAACACAAGCGGGAGGACCAGATACGCAGTATTTT.

This clone has a handful of counts. A junction boundary mismatches the germline segment, possibly from a read error. The rearrangement joins TRBV6-1 to TRBJ1-2, with 7 bases matching TRBD1. The CDR3 is 14 residues long. The V gene's germline CDR1 is MNHNS and CDR2 SASEGT. The CDR3 nucleotides are TGCGCCAGCTGGGGTTACAGGGACAGCTATGGCTACACCTTC. Translating it yields CASWGYRDSYGYTF.

The chain recombines TRBV11-1 with TRBJ2-3; 11 positions agree with TRBD2. CDR3 length: 14 amino acids. V shed 7 bases, J shed 4 bases, and the junction held 4 bases outside the gene matches. From germline, CDR1 is SGHAT and CDR2 FQDESV (reference sequence). CDR3 sequence: CASNSGRAADTQYF. In nucleotides, the CDR3 is TGTGCCAGCAATAGCGGGAGGGCCGCAGATACGCAGTATTTT.

The chain uses TRBV4-3 and TRBJ2-7, with 9 bases identical to TRBD1. Germline V gene sequence: CDR1 LGHNA, CDR2 YSLEER. V lost 2 bases and J lost 1; bases outside the gene matches: 12. This CDR3 contains 18 residues. The CDR3 DNA sequence: TGCGCCAGCAGCCAATCACAGGGGGCGCCTTTTATATCCTACGAGCAGTACTTC. Its translation is CASSQSQGAPFISYEQYF.

V usage is TRBV2 and J usage is TRBJ2-7; TRBD2 might be the D (5 bases). CDR1 and CDR2 from the germline V gene are SNHLY and FYNNEI. This CDR3 comprises 11 residues. V lost 8 bases and J 2 bases, leaving 7 bases between the germline ends. In nucleotides, the CDR3 is TGTGCCAGCTCGGGAACCTACGAGCAGTACTTC. Translation gives CASSGTYEQYF.

V gene TRBV5-1 combines with J gene TRBJ2-3; 8 bases map to TRBD1. CDR3 size: 13 residues. The V and J ends lost 7 bases and 4 bases, in that order; junction bases with no gene match: 5. CDR1 SGHRS and CDR2 YFSETQ come from the germline V gene. Written as DNA, the CDR3 is TGCGCCAGCGGAGAACAGGGGGCAGATACGCAGTATTTT. Translation gives CASGEQGADTQYF.

The CDR3 coding sequence is TGCAGCGTTGAAGATCTTCTCCTGGATGAGCAGTTCTTC. Its translation is CSVEDLLLDEQFF. The chain has TRBV29-1 and TRBJ2-1; D uncertain. This CDR3 region has 13 residues. Germline CDR1 is SQVTM and CDR2 is ANQGSEA. V was clipped by 0 bases and J by 8 bases, with 11 bases between them.

The rearrangement uses TRBV28 and TRBJ1-2; perhaps TRBD1 as D (6 bases). This CDR3 has 13 amino acids. The germline gives CDR1 MDHEN, CDR2 SYDVKM. V lost 5 bases and J 7 bases, leaving 14 bases between the germline ends. The CDR3 here is CASSPLVRGGYTF. The CDR3 coding sequence is TGTGCCAGCAGTCCGCTTGTCAGGGGTGGCTACACCTTC.

This sequence joins TRBV18 and TRBJ2-2; a weak D match, TRBD2 (6 bases). The CDR3 is made up of 15 amino acids. Germline CDR1 is KGHSH and CDR2 is LQKENI. Trimming pared 1 base from V and 4 bases from J, leaving 10 bases between. CDR3 bases: TGTGCCAGCTCACCACGACTAGAAGGCACCGGGGAGCTGTTTTTT. Encoded protein: CASSPRLEGTGELFF.

V gene TRBV5-1 combines with J gene TRBJ2-2, with D possibly being TRBD2 (6 bases). Trimming pared 4 bases from V and 3 bases from J, leaving 22 bases between. This CDR3 spans 18 amino acids. CDR1 is SGHRS, CDR2 YFSETQ, per germline. The CDR3 DNA follows: TGCGCCAGCAGCCGAACGGCGGGGCTTCAGCCTTACACCGGGGAGCTGTTTTTT. Translation gives CASSRTAGLQPYTGELFF.

This chain connects TRBV28 to TRBJ1-2, with D perhaps matching TRBD1 (5 bases). V was clipped by 5 bases and J by 7 bases, with 17 bases between them. The CDR3 has 14 amino acids. Germline CDR1 and CDR2: MDHEN and SYDVKM. Written as DNA, the CDR3 is TGTGCCAGCAGTCCCCCCCCAGGGTTTGGTGGCTACACCTTC. This encodes CASSPPPGFGGYTF.

The rearrangement links TRBV6-1 to TRBJ2-7; D may be TRBD2 (5 bases). Germline values: CDR1 MNHNS, CDR2 SASEGT. V dropped 10 bases and J dropped 5 bases, with 18 bases sitting between them. The CDR3 loop spans 13 amino acids. CDR3 bases: TGTGCCACCTCGACCCTAGCAGGCCACGAGCAGTACTTC. Protein product: CATSTLAGHEQYF.

This chain links TRBV10-3 with TRBJ1-1, with 7 bases matching TRBD1. The CDR3 totals 14 residues. V was pared by 7 bases and J by 2 bases, with 7 bases of the junction left unmatched. Germline V gene lookup returns CDR1 ENHRY and CDR2 SYGVKD. The CDR3 sequence: CAIKGTASNTEAFF. In DNA, the CDR3 is TGTGCCATCAAGGGGACAGCGTCAAACACTGAAGCTTTCTTT.

This chain uses TRBV28 with TRBJ1-5; weak D call: TRBD1 (6 bases). The CDR3 length is 16 residues. In germline, CDR1 is MDHEN, CDR2 SYDVKM. Trimming left V 5 bases short and J 6 bases short, with 20 bases between. The CDR3: CASSGELRGVGQPQHF. DNA for the CDR3: TGTGCCAGCAGTGGGGAATTGAGGGGGGTAGGTCAGCCCCAGCATTTT.

This chain joins TRBV7-3 and TRBJ2-7; the match to TRBD1 covers 8 bases. The V segment lost 8 bases and the J segment 9 bases; nucleotides outside the gene matches: 12. The germline gives CDR1 SGHTA, CDR2 FQGTGA. The CDR3 runs 13 residues. DNA of the CDR3: TGTGCCAGCTCAGGGACAGGTCCCTCGGGGCAGTACTTC. It encodes CASSGTGPSGQYF.

J is TRBJ1-4 and V is TRBV10-3; TRBD1 matches 8 bases. CDR1 is ENHRY, CDR2 SYGVKD, per germline. The CDR3 totals 14 residues. Germline trimming cut 4 bases from V and 8 bases from J; bases unmatched to any gene: 6. CDR3 nucleotide sequence: TGTGCCATCAGTGGTGACAGGGGAGGAGAAAAACTGTTTTTT. Amino acid sequence: CAISGDRGGEKLFF.

This sequence joins TRBV15 and TRBJ2-5, with 9 bases fitting TRBD1. Germline V gene lookup returns CDR1 LNHNV and CDR2 YYDKDF (reference sequence). CDR3 length: 14 amino acids. Trimming cost V 4 bases and J 7 bases; bases outside gene matches: 7. The CDR3 loop is CATSNLPGQGTQYF. The CDR3 bases are TGTGCCACCAGCAACTTACCGGGACAGGGGACCCAGTACTTC.

The chain uses TRBV6-1 and TRBJ1-1; D is unresolved. This CDR3 contains 16 residues. CDR1 is MNHNS and CDR2 is SASEGT in the germline V gene. V was shortened by 2 bases and J by 0 bases, with 13 bases between the two germline ends. The CDR3 DNA is TGTGCCAGCAGTGAACCCTCATCGGCCCTGAACACTGAAGCTTTCTTT. Translated: CASSEPSSALNTEAFF.

The chain couples TRBV5-5 to TRBJ2-7; 8 bases line up with TRBD1. The V gene's germline CDR1 is SGHKS and CDR2 YYEKEE (reference sequence). The CDR3 sequence is 16 residues long. V gave up 2 bases and J gave up 4 bases; unmatched junction bases: 11. The CDR3 DNA follows: TGTGCCAGCAGCTTAGAACAGGGGGTGAGAAGGTACGAGCAGTACTTC. Translation: CASSLEQGVRRYEQYF.

The chain carries TRBV18 and TRBJ2-7, with 8 positions matching TRBD1. Germline assignment: CDR1 KGHSH and CDR2 LQKENI. CDR3 length: 15 residues. V gave up 3 bases and J gave up 4 bases; unmatched junction bases: 8. The CDR3 DNA is TGTGCCAGCTCACCGAGTCCGGGACAGGCGTACGAGCAGTACTTC. This translates into CASSPSPGQAYEQYF. Variable domain in full (rest from reference TRBV18 and TRBJ2-7): NAGVMQNPRHLVRRRGQEARLRCSPMKGHSHVYWYRQLPEEGLKFMVYLQKENIIDESGMPKERFSAEFPKEGPSILRIQQVVRGDSAAYFCASSPSPGQAYEQYFGPGTRLTVT.

The V gene is TRBV2, the J gene TRBJ2-7, with D perhaps TRBD1 or TRBD2 (5 bases each). Trimming pared 0 bases from V and 2 bases from J, leaving 8 bases between. The CDR3 consists of 14 residues. Germline CDR1 and CDR2: SNHLY and FYNNEI. Here the CDR3 reads CASSEAGVTYEQYF. The CDR3 DNA is TGTGCCAGCAGTGAAGCGGGGGTCACCTACGAGCAGTACTTC.

This rearrangement joins TRBV6-6 to TRBJ2-5, with 8 bases aligning to TRBD2. In germline, CDR1 is MNHNY, CDR2 SVGAGI (reference sequence). The junction had 5 bases not matched to a gene; V was cut back by 0 bases and J by 2 bases. This CDR3 is built from 16 residues. CDR3 sequence reads: CASSYSPSGFQETQYF. CDR3 in DNA: TGTGCCAGCAGTTACTCGCCTAGCGGGTTTCAAGAGACCCAGTACTTC.

The chain carries TRBV2 and TRBJ2-6; D remains unclear. CDR3 length equals 12 residues. Germline V CDR1 and CDR2: SNHLY, FYNNEI. Trimming took 7 bases from V and 4 from J, leaving 5 bases between them. The CDR3 DNA is TGTGCCAGCACTACCGGGGCCAACGTCCTGACTTTC. It encodes CASTTGANVLTF.

The rearrangement links TRBV29-1 to TRBJ1-2; D not certain. Germline V gene data show CDR1 as SQVTM and CDR2 as ANQGSEA. V lost 4 bases and J lost 5, with 17 bases in between. CDR3 size: 14 residues. In nucleotides, the CDR3 is TGCAGCGTTGGAGCCGGGAAGGGAAAGTATGGCTACACCTTC. Encoded protein: CSVGAGKGKYGYTF.